The following is a T cell receptor beta chain sequence with its context. The antigen is undetermined. TCRdb re-derived calls from the reads in MiXCR, one entry per CDR3 protein. The table lists some 480,000 distinct CDR3 sequences, roughly a third of them singletons. CDR1 is SNHLY and CDR2 is FYNNEI in the germline V gene. The CDR3 is made up of 14 amino acids. The ends lost 3 bases at V and 7 bases at J; junction bases unmatched: 4. The data derive from a study of T cell repertoires in cytomegalovirus infection. Study-level background: Matching HLA type, along with CMV infection, was indicated by public TCR beta signatures.

Source: cultured PBMCs, taken from culture after CMV antigen stimulation. This chain connects TRBV2 to TRBJ1-3; 9 bases agree with TRBD1. This sequence originates from a human donor in good health (CMV status not recorded). Some clones in this sample may be carry-over from other donors' samples. For the CDR3, the DNA is TGTGCCAGCAGTGACTCAGGGACAGGGAACACCATATATTTT. This encodes CASSDSGTGNTIYF.